Listed below are T cell receptor beta chains from one sample, sequenced in a study of blood T cell repertoires in COVID-19. Assay used: immunoSEQ multiplex PCR; TCRdb lists only in-frame clones, some missing. Here the sample spans approximately 300,000 clones, roughly 90% being singletons. The sequenced material came from PBMCs or T cells enriched from blood (not recorded which). All receptors derive from a woman in her twenties or thirties who had recovered from COVID-19. CDR3s include the opening cysteine and the closing phenylalanine or tryptophan. A D gene is named only where the DNA matches it firmly. Some rows have no size entry. The others give once, few or many, or a class for an expanded clone.

CDR3 DNA: TGTGCCAGCAGCTTAATTTACAACTCCTACGAGCAGTACTTC
CDR3 protein: CASSLIYNSYEQYF
J gene: TRBJ2-7
V gene: TRBV7-2
clone size: NA
D gene: NA

CDR3 DNA: TGTGCCAGCTCACCACCGGTAACCTCCAGGACCCAGTACTTC
CDR3 protein: CASSPPVTSRTQYF
J gene: TRBJ2-5
V gene: TRBV18
clone size: NA
D gene: NA

CDR3 DNA: TGTGCCACCAGTGATTTGCCGGGGGGCAGGAATCAAGAGACCCAGTACTTC
CDR3 protein: CATSDLPGGRNQETQYF
J gene: TRBJ2-5
V gene: TRBV24-1
clone size: once
D gene: NA

CDR3 DNA: TGTGCCAGCAGCCGGATTAGCGGAAGCACAGATACGCAGTATTTT
CDR3 protein: CASSRISGSTDTQYF
J gene: TRBJ2-3
V gene: TRBV14
clone size: NA
D gene: NA

CDR3 DNA: TGTGCCAGCAGCCACACGGGAGGGACGGGCGAGCAGTACTTC
CDR3 protein: CASSHTGGTGEQYF
J gene: TRBJ2-7
V gene: TRBV3-1/TRBV3-2
clone size: few
D gene: TRBD2

CDR3 DNA: TGTGCCAGCAGCTTATGGGCGCAGCAAGAGACCCAGTACTTC
CDR3 protein: CASSLWAQQETQYF
J gene: TRBJ2-5
V gene: TRBV11-3
clone size: once
D gene: NA

CDR3 DNA: TGTGCCAGCAGCTTATCCAGACAAGAGACCCAGTACTTC
CDR3 protein: CASSLSRQETQYF
J gene: TRBJ2-5
V gene: TRBV7-2
clone size: NA
D gene: NA

CDR3 DNA: TGTGCCAGCAGCTCCATTGGGACAGGGGGGTACGAGCAGTACTTC
CDR3 protein: CASSSIGTGGYEQYF
J gene: TRBJ2-7
V gene: TRBV7-2
clone size: NA
D gene: TRBD1

CDR3 DNA: TGCAGCGTTGTTCGACAGCCGGAGACCCAGTACTTC
CDR3 protein: CSVVRQPETQYF
J gene: TRBJ2-5
V gene: TRBV29-1
clone size: NA
D gene: NA

CDR3 DNA: TGTGCCAGCAGTTACTCTAGGGGTGTGGGCTCTGAAGCTTTCTTT
CDR3 protein: CASSYSRGVGSEAFF
J gene: TRBJ1-1
V gene: TRBV6-5
clone size: NA
D gene: NA

CDR3 DNA: TGTGCCAGCAGTTACGCGATCGCCCACTCCTACGAGCAGTACTTC
CDR3 protein: CASSYAIAHSYEQYF
J gene: TRBJ2-7
V gene: TRBV6-2/TRBV6-3
clone size: NA
D gene: NA

CDR3 DNA: TGTGCCAGTGAGGCCCACAACAATCAGCCCCAGCATTTT
CDR3 protein: CASEAHNNQPQHF
J gene: TRBJ1-5
V gene: TRBV19
clone size: NA
D gene: NA

CDR3 DNA: TGTGCCAGCAGCCCAAGCACAGATACGCAGTATTTT
CDR3 protein: CASSPSTDTQYF
J gene: TRBJ2-3
V gene: TRBV7-8
clone size: NA
D gene: NA

CDR3 DNA: TGTGCCAGCTCACCAACAGGGGTTTCGGGAAACACCATATATTTT
CDR3 protein: CASSPTGVSGNTIYF
J gene: TRBJ1-3
V gene: TRBV18
clone size: NA
D gene: TRBD1

CDR3 DNA: TGTGCCACCAGTGTCGGAGGGCTTCAGCCCCAGCATTTT
CDR3 protein: CATSVGGLQPQHF
J gene: TRBJ1-5
V gene: TRBV24-1
clone size: NA
D gene: NA

CDR3 DNA: TGTGCCAGCAGCGTAGGACAGACTAACTATGGCTACACCTTC
CDR3 protein: CASSVGQTNYGYTF
J gene: TRBJ1-2
V gene: TRBV9
clone size: few
D gene: NA

CDR3 DNA: TGTGCCAGCAGTTTCATCGGGGTTTCTGGCTACACCTTC
CDR3 protein: CASSFIGVSGYTF
J gene: TRBJ1-2
V gene: TRBV6-2/TRBV6-3
clone size: NA
D gene: NA

CDR3 DNA: TGTGCCACCAGCAGAGAGGGCAGGAACACTGAAGCTTTCTTT
CDR3 protein: CATSREGRNTEAFF
J gene: TRBJ1-1
V gene: TRBV15
clone size: NA
D gene: NA

CDR3 DNA: TGTGCCAGTAACGGGGGAGAAGTGACAGATACGCAGTATTTT
CDR3 protein: CASNGGEVTDTQYF
J gene: TRBJ2-3
V gene: TRBV7-3
clone size: once
D gene: NA

CDR3 DNA: TGTGCCAGCAGTTTCGGCAGGTACGAGCAGTACTTC
CDR3 protein: CASSFGRYEQYF
J gene: TRBJ2-7
V gene: TRBV12-3/TRBV12-4
clone size: NA
D gene: NA

CDR3 DNA: TGCGCCAGCAGCCAAGGGCAGGGTTCTGGAAACACCATATATTTT
CDR3 protein: CASSQGQGSGNTIYF
J gene: TRBJ1-3
V gene: TRBV4-3
clone size: NA
D gene: NA

CDR3 DNA: TGTGCCAGCAGTTTAGACTATCTGAGCTCCTACAATGAGCAGTTCTTC
CDR3 protein: CASSLDYLSSYNEQFF
J gene: TRBJ2-1
V gene: TRBV27
clone size: NA
D gene: NA

CDR3 DNA: TGTGCCAGCAGCGTAGATGGAGGGGTAAACTCACCCCTCCACTTT
CDR3 protein: CASSVDGGVNSPLHF
J gene: TRBJ1-6
V gene: TRBV9
clone size: few
D gene: NA

CDR3 DNA: TGTGCCAGCAGCCCAAACCCGGGCTCTGGAAACACCATATATTTT
CDR3 protein: CASSPNPGSGNTIYF
J gene: TRBJ1-3
V gene: TRBV28
clone size: NA
D gene: NA

CDR3 DNA: TGTGCCAGCAGCCACACCGGGACTCAACCTAGAAACACCATATATTTT
CDR3 protein: CASSHTGTQPRNTIYF
J gene: TRBJ1-3
V gene: TRBV3-1/TRBV3-2
clone size: NA
D gene: NA

CDR3 DNA: TGTGCCATCAGAGGAAGCGGGGTTAGCTATTTC
CDR3 protein: CAIRGSGVSYF
J gene: TRBJ2-7
V gene: TRBV10-3
clone size: once
D gene: TRBD2

CDR3 DNA: TGTGCCAGCAGCGTTTCCGGGACTAGAGACACCGGGGAGCTGTTTTTT
CDR3 protein: CASSVSGTRDTGELFF
J gene: TRBJ2-2
V gene: TRBV9
clone size: NA
D gene: TRBD2

CDR3 DNA: TGTGCCAGCAGTGGAGAACAGGGGGCATGGCAGCCCCAGCATTTT
CDR3 protein: CASSGEQGAWQPQHF
J gene: TRBJ1-5
V gene: TRBV6-1
clone size: once
D gene: TRBD1

CDR3 DNA: TGTGCCAGCAGTTCCCCGACTCGCGACAATGAGCAGTTCTTC
CDR3 protein: CASSSPTRDNEQFF
J gene: TRBJ2-1
V gene: TRBV6-5
clone size: once
D gene: NA

CDR3 DNA: TGTGCCAGCCTATTGGACAGAGGGGCTCGGGGCTACACCTTC
CDR3 protein: CASLLDRGARGYTF
J gene: TRBJ1-2
V gene: TRBV2
clone size: once
D gene: NA

CDR3 DNA: TGTGCCAGCAGTCCAGGGGGCGCAGATGAAAAACTGTTTTTT
CDR3 protein: CASSPGGADEKLFF
J gene: TRBJ1-4
V gene: TRBV28
clone size: NA
D gene: TRBD1

CDR3 DNA: TGTGCCACCAGCAGAGATCTGGGCAGTTCCTACGAGCAGTACTTC
CDR3 protein: CATSRDLGSSYEQYF
J gene: TRBJ2-7
V gene: TRBV15
clone size: NA
D gene: NA

CDR3 DNA: TGCGCCAGCAGCTTTCTAGCGGGGGGCCCTAACAATGAGCAGTTCTTC
CDR3 protein: CASSFLAGGPNNEQFF
J gene: TRBJ2-1
V gene: TRBV5-1
clone size: once
D gene: TRBD2

CDR3 DNA: TGTGCCAGCAGTTCAGGGGGTATACGTCCTGCAACTAATGAAAAACTGTTTTTT
CDR3 protein: CASSSGGIRPATNEKLFF
J gene: TRBJ1-4
V gene: TRBV28
clone size: NA
D gene: TRBD1

CDR3 DNA: TGTGCCAGCAGTCCAGGACTAGCGGGCTCCTACGAGCAGTACTTC
CDR3 protein: CASSPGLAGSYEQYF
J gene: TRBJ2-7
V gene: TRBV6-2/TRBV6-3
clone size: NA
D gene: TRBD2

CDR3 DNA: TGCGCCAGCAGCCAAGGACAGAACACCGGGGAGCTGTTTTTT
CDR3 protein: CASSQGQNTGELFF
J gene: TRBJ2-2
V gene: TRBV4-3
clone size: NA
D gene: NA

CDR3 DNA: TGTGCCAGCAGTCTTGGGGCGGCCCAAACTGAAGCTTTCTTT
CDR3 protein: CASSLGAAQTEAFF
J gene: TRBJ1-1
V gene: TRBV28
clone size: NA
D gene: NA

CDR3 DNA: TGTGCCAGCAGCCCGGACAGGGGGCTCAATGAGCAGTTCTTC
CDR3 protein: CASSPDRGLNEQFF
J gene: TRBJ2-1
V gene: TRBV6-5
clone size: NA
D gene: TRBD1

CDR3 DNA: TGTGCCAGCAGCGGCACCCCAAGCACTGAAGCTTTCTTT
CDR3 protein: CASSGTPSTEAFF
J gene: TRBJ1-1
V gene: TRBV7-9
clone size: NA
D gene: NA

CDR3 DNA: TGTGCCAGCAGCCAAGGGGCCAATCCCCAGCATTTT
CDR3 protein: CASSQGANPQHF
J gene: TRBJ1-5
V gene: TRBV4-2
clone size: NA
D gene: NA